A selection of T cell receptor beta chains follows, all from one sample in a study of OX40 agonist ivuxolimab in advanced cancers. The table came from immunoSEQ multiplex PCR; TCRdb's copy has only in-frame clones and leaves some out. The data show more than 90,000 clones, about 80% seen once. The sample here was CD4+ or CD8+ T cells sorted from blood, taken in a trial of the OX40 agonist ivuxolimab. All receptors derive from an adult with an advanced solid tumor such as melanoma, head and neck, liver or kidney cancer. Both conserved end residues are part of each CDR3. D genes are given only for firm matches. Only some rows state a clone size, as once, few, many or a class for expanded clones.

clone_size | d_call | j_call | v_call | cdr3_aa | cdr3_nt
few | TRBD2 | TRBJ2-1 | TRBV5-1 | CASSSPGGRREQFF | TGCGCCAGCAGCTCCCCGGGGGGTAGGCGGGAGCAGTTCTTC
. | TRBD2 | TRBJ2-1 | TRBV18 | CASSPRLGLANYNEQFF | TGTGCCAGCTCACCCCGATTAGGACTAGCGAACTACAATGAGCAGTTCTTC
. | . | TRBJ1-2 | TRBV21-1 | CASSPNRDKGYTF | TGTGCCAGCAGTCCCAATCGGGACAAGGGCTACACCTTC
. | . | TRBJ2-2 | TRBV10-1 | CASRRTQYTGELFF | TGCGCCAGCAGAAGGACCCAGTACACCGGGGAGCTGTTTTTT
. | . | TRBJ2-7 | TRBV4-2 | CASSLVGGHEQYF | TGTGCCAGCAGCTTGGTCGGGGGGCACGAGCAGTACTTC
. | . | TRBJ2-1 | TRBV19 | CASSIGGLFYNEQFF | TGTGCCAGTAGTATCGGGGGGCTCTTCTACAATGAGCAGTTCTTC
. | . | TRBJ1-6 | TRBV5-4 | CASTEQGSPLHF | TGTGCCAGCACCGAACAGGGTTCACCCCTCCACTTT
. | TRBD2 | TRBJ2-1 | TRBV5-6 | CASSLIGGGAGSSYNEQFF | TGTGCCAGCAGCCTGATCGGGGGAGGGGCGGGCAGCTCCTACAATGAGCAGTTCTTC
. | TRBD1 | TRBJ2-3 | TRBV27 | CASSTGTGVTDTQYF | TGTGCCAGCAGTACAGGGACAGGGGTTACAGATACGCAGTATTTT
few | . | TRBJ1-2 | TRBV9 | CASSIYADSANYGYTF | TGTGCCAGCAGCATATACGCGGACTCTGCTAACTATGGCTACACCTTC
once | . | TRBJ2-1 | TRBV19 | CASSIYNEQFF | TGTGCCAGTAGTATATACAATGAGCAGTTCTTC
. | . | TRBJ2-7 | TRBV11-2 | CASSLSSSRDSPSSYEQYF | TGTGCCAGCAGCTTATCGTCGAGTCGGGACTCCCCTAGCTCCTACGAGCAGTACTTC
many | TRBD1 | TRBJ1-5 | TRBV5-6 | CASSSGTGGFQPQHF | TGTGCCAGCAGCTCCGGGACAGGGGGCTTTCAGCCCCAGCATTTT
. | . | TRBJ1-3 | TRBV6-6 | CASSYGGGSSGNTIYF | TGTGCCAGCAGTTACGGTGGGGGGTCCTCTGGAAACACCATATATTTT
. | TRBD1 | TRBJ2-1 | TRBV11-1 | CASSFRTGRNEQFF | TGTGCCAGCAGCTTTCGGACAGGGAGAAATGAGCAGTTCTTC
. | . | TRBJ1-2 | TRBV6-1 | CASSLVSYGYTF | TGTGCCAGCAGTTTGGTTTCCTATGGCTACACCTTC
. | TRBD1 | TRBJ2-2 | TRBV19 | CASSLGGHSANTGELFF | TGTGCCAGTAGTTTAGGGGGCCACTCCGCGAACACCGGGGAGCTGTTTTTT
. | TRBD2 | TRBJ2-2 | TRBV2 | CASSVSSFSGRGTGELFF | TGTGCCAGCAGTGTCTCCTCCTTTAGCGGGAGAGGGACCGGGGAGCTGTTTTTT
. | . | TRBJ2-3 | TRBV4-1 | CASSQDWDQNTDTQYF | TGCGCCAGCAGCCAAGATTGGGACCAGAACACAGATACGCAGTATTTT
. | . | TRBJ2-3 | TRBV5-1 | CASSLATNTDTQYF | TGCGCCAGCAGCTTGGCTACTAACACAGATACGCAGTATTTT
. | . | TRBJ2-3 | TRBV9 | CAGSRGGTDTQYF | TGTGCCGGCTCCAGGGGGGGTACAGATACGCAGTATTTT
. | TRBD1 | TRBJ1-5 | TRBV19 | CASSTLGTGVSNQPQHF | TGTGCCAGTAGTACCCTCGGGACAGGGGTTAGCAATCAGCCCCAGCATTTT
. | . | TRBJ1-2 | TRBV7-9 | CASSPPLRDTYGYTF | TGTGCCAGCAGCCCTCCCCTCCGGGACACCTATGGCTACACCTTC
. | . | TRBJ1-5 | TRBV6-5 | CASSYSSYSNQPQHF | TGTGCCAGCAGTTACTCGAGCTATAGCAATCAGCCCCAGCATTTT
. | . | TRBJ2-3 | TRBV4-1 | CASSQEITDTQYF | TGCGCCAGCAGCCAAGAGATCACAGATACGCAGTATTTT
. | TRBD2 | TRBJ2-7 | TRBV7-2 | CASSWVLAGGPYEQYF | TGTGCCAGCAGCTGGGTACTAGCGGGAGGGCCCTACGAGCAGTACTTC
few | TRBD1 | TRBJ2-7 | TRBV7-9 | CASSSGTGTGDLF | TGTGCCAGCAGCTCCGGGACCGGGACAGGGGATCTCTTC
. | TRBD2 | TRBJ2-7 | TRBV5-4 | CASSPRPGLAGGPSEQYF | TGTGCCAGCAGCCCGCGACCGGGACTAGCGGGGGGGCCGTCCGAGCAGTACTTC
. | . | TRBJ2-5 | TRBV19 | CASSLEGLGETQYF | TGTGCCAGTAGTCTGGAGGGACTGGGGGAGACCCAGTACTTC
. | TRBD1 | TRBJ2-3 | TRBV7-2 | CASSYRQGVSTDTQYF | TGTGCCAGCAGCTACCGACAGGGAGTTAGCACAGATACGCAGTATTTT
. | . | TRBJ2-3 | TRBV27 | CASRNPGGFGDTQYF | TGTGCCAGCAGAAACCCTGGGGGGTTTGGGGATACGCAGTATTTT
. | TRBD2 | TRBJ2-7 | TRBV12-5 | CASGPPLAGFTYEQYF | TGTGCTAGTGGCCCTCCACTAGCGGGATTTACCTACGAGCAGTACTTC
. | TRBD2 | TRBJ2-7 | TRBV7-2 | CASSGGTSGSYEQYF | TGTGCCAGCAGCGGGGGGACTAGCGGCTCCTACGAGCAGTACTTC
few | . | TRBJ2-3 | TRBV5-1 | CASSLSGDTQYF | TGCGCCAGCAGCTTGAGCGGGGATACGCAGTATTTT
. | . | TRBJ1-3 | TRBV5-1 | CASSLAGSGNTIYF | TGCGCCAGCAGCTTGGCGGGCTCTGGAAACACCATATATTTT
. | . | TRBJ1-3 | TRBV7-9 | CASSLDSFRARSSGNTIYF | TGTGCCAGCAGCTTAGATTCGTTCAGGGCACGAAGCTCTGGAAACACCATATATTTT
. | TRBD1 | TRBJ1-2 | TRBV5-1 | CASSRSLGTGTYGYTF | TGCGCCAGCTCGAGAAGCTTGGGGACAGGAACATATGGCTACACCTTC
few | . | TRBJ1-1 | TRBV10-3 | CAISESRGFMNTEAFF | TGTGCCATCAGTGAGTCAAGGGGATTCATGAACACTGAAGCTTTCTTT
. | TRBD1 | TRBJ2-7 | TRBV19 | CATSPGQYSYEQYF | TGTGCCACCAGTCCGGGACAGTACTCCTACGAGCAGTACTTC
. | . | TRBJ2-7 | TRBV5-6 | CASSLGLGGRYEQYF | TGTGCCAGCAGCTTGGGGCTAGGGGGGCGATACGAGCAGTACTTC
. | TRBD2 | TRBJ2-7 | TRBV6-5 | CASSYSGLAASYEQYF | TGTGCCAGCAGTTACTCGGGACTAGCGGCCTCCTACGAGCAGTACTTC
. | . | TRBJ1-1 | TRBV7-2 | CASSSPRRLGTEAFF | TGTGCCAGCAGCTCCCCGAGGAGGCTGGGCACTGAAGCTTTCTTT
. | . | TRBJ1-5 | TRBV7-2 | CASSLGSPGYQPQHF | TGTGCCAGCAGCTTAGGCTCTCCAGGCTATCAGCCCCAGCATTTT
. | . | TRBJ1-4 | TRBV5-1 | CASSLEGYNEKLFF | TGCGCCAGCAGCTTGGAGGGTTATAATGAAAAACTGTTTTTT